This TCR beta chain was profiled in a study of shared clonotypes between healthy human individuals. The CDR3 runs 13 residues. V shed 8 bases and J shed 0 bases, with 10 bases lying between them. Germline V gene sequence: CDR1 SNHLY, CDR2 FYNNEI. The repertoire was sequenced with immunoSEQ multiplex PCR; TCRdb's copy has only in-frame clones and lacks some. The sample holds 550,000 to 850,000 clones, around 67% seen once. The specimen was memory CD4+ T cells sorted from blood. This sample's subset: CD45RA-negative fraction. The chain joins TRBV2 to TRBJ1-2; D is unresolved. The source is a woman under 40 in good health. In nucleotides, the CDR3 is TGTGCCAGCTCGGCACCCCCTAACTATGGCTACACCTTC. It yields the protein CASSAPPNYGYTF.